The 6 T cell receptor beta chains below come from one sample, sequenced in a study of prognosis after radiotherapy for stage I lung cancer. Using two-round multiplex PCR, the authors amplified TCR beta CDR3 from genomic DNA. Primers specific to each TRBV and TRBJ gene drove first-round PCR. TCRdb reprocessed the multiplex PCR reads with MiXCR, giving one entry per CDR3 protein. The sample carries some 15,000 distinct CDR3 sequences, over 15% recorded once. Sequencing was performed on PBMCs, taken before or after stereotactic body radiation therapy (not recorded which). The source of these receptors is a donor over 45 with non-small cell lung cancer.

In its sample, this clonotype was seen many times. The V gene is TRBV5-1, the J gene TRBJ1-1, with TRBD1 matching over 7 bases. This CDR3 has 13 residues. J gave up 3 bases and V 2 bases, and 1 base lay outside the gene matches. The germline V gene has CDR1 SGHRS and CDR2 YFSETQ. CDR3 amino acids: CASSLGGDTEAFF. The DNA of the CDR3 is TGCGCCAGCAGCTTAGGGGGCGACACTGAAGCTTTCTTT.

This clonotype was observed at least ten times. The chain links TRBV12-3 or TRBV12-4 to TRBJ2-5, with 13 bases lining up with TRBD2. The V and J ends lost 5 bases and 1 base, in that order; junction bases with no gene match: 4. The CDR3 covers 16 residues. The CDR3 region has the DNA TGTGCCAGCAGTCTCGGGACTAGCGGGGTCCAAGAGACCCAGTACTTC. It specifies CASSLGTSGVQETQYF.

This clonotype was seen at least ten times. The V call is TRBV3-1, the J call TRBJ2-1, with D perhaps being TRBD1 or TRBD2 (6 bases each). The CDR3 extends over 16 amino acids. The germline V and J ends were trimmed by 2 bases and 9 bases, with 20 bases remaining between them. Germline V gene data show CDR1 as LGHDT and CDR2 as YNNKEL (reference sequence). In DNA, the CDR3 is TGTGCCAGCAGCCAATTCTTCCGGGAGAGGGACACTGAGCAGTTCTTC. This encodes CASSQFFRERDTEQFF.

This clonotype was seen many times. The chain employs TRBV7-3 and TRBJ1-1; tentatively, D is TRBD1 (6 bases). This CDR3 is 16 amino acids long. V was clipped by 5 bases and J by 0 bases, with 16 bases between them. Germline CDR1 and CDR2: SGHTA and FQGTGA. CDR3 in amino acids: CASSPRKQGLNTEAFF. In DNA, the CDR3 is TGTGCCAGCAGCCCAAGGAAACAGGGTTTGAACACTGAAGCTTTCTTT.

This clonotype appeared a few times. This likely stems from a read error, as it lies one base from a far larger clone. The V and J genes are TRBV6-1 and TRBJ2-7, with D possibly matching TRBD2 (6 bases). Germline V gene data show CDR1 as MNHNS and CDR2 as SASEGT. Trimming took off 5 bases at V and 2 bases at J, with 16 bases between the two ends. The CDR3 has 15 residues. The CDR3 sequence is CASSYPTGDTYEQYF. The CDR3, as DNA: TGTGCCAGCAGTTACCCCACGGGAGACACCTACGAGCAGTACTTC.

This clonotype was observed at least ten times. The genes are TRBV12-3 or TRBV12-4 and TRBJ1-4; possibly TRBD1 for D (6 bases). With 8 bases removed from V and 5 bases from J, the gap between germline ends came to 12 bases. The CDR3 contains 13 residues. The CDR3 reads CASARGLNEKLFF. CDR3 DNA: TGTGCCAGCGCCCGGGGGCTAAATGAAAAACTGTTTTTT.